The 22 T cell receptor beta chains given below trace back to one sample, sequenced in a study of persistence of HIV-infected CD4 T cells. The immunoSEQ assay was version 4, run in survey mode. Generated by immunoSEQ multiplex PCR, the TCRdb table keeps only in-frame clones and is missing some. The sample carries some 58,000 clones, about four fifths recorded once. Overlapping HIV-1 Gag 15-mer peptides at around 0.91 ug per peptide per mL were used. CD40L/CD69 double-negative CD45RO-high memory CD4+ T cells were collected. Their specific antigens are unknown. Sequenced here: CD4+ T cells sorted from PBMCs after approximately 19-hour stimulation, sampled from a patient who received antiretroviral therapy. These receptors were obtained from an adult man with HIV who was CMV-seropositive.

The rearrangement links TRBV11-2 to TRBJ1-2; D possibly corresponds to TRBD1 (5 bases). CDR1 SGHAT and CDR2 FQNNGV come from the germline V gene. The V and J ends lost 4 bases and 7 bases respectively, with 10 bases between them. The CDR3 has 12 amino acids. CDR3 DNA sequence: TGTGCCAGCAGCTCAGAAAGGGGTGGCTACACCTTC. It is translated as CASSSERGGYTF.

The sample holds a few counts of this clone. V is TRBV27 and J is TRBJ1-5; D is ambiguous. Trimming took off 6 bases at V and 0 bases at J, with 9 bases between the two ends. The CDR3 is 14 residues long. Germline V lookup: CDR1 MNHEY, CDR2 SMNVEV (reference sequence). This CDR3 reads CASREGYSNQPQHF. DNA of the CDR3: TGTGCCAGCAGGGAGGGTTATAGCAATCAGCCCCAGCATTTT.

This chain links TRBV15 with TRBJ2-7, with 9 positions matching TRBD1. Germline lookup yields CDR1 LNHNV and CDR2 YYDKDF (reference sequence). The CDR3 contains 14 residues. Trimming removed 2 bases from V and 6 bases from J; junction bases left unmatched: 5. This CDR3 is CATSRNRGPFEQYF. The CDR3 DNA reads TGTGCCACCAGCAGAAACAGGGGGCCGTTCGAGCAGTACTTC.

Written as DNA, the CDR3 is TGTGCCAGCAGCCACGATTCCTACGAGCAGTACTTC. Translating it yields CASSHDSYEQYF. The chain joins TRBV7-9 to TRBJ2-7; the D is unclear. Germline assignment: CDR1 SEHNR and CDR2 FQNEAQ (reference sequence). This CDR3 has 12 amino acids. The V end lost 5 bases, the J end lost 1 base, and 6 bases lay between the germline ends.

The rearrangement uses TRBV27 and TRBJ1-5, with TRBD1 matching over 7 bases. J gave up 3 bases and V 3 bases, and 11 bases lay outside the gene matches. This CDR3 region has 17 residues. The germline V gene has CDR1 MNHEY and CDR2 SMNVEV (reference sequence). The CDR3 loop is CASSLTGTQVVNQPQHF. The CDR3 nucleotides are TGTGCCAGCAGTTTGACAGGGACCCAAGTCGTCAATCAGCCCCAGCATTTT.

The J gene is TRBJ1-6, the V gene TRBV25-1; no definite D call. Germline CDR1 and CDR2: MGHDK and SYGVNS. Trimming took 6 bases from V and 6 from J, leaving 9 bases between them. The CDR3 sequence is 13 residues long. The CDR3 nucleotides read TGTGCCAGCAGCAAACAATCTAATTCACCCCTCCACTTT. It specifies CASSKQSNSPLHF. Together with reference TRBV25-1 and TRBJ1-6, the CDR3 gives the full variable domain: EADIYQTPRYLVIGTGKKITLECSQTMGHDKMYWYQQDPGMELHLIHYSYGVNSTEKGDLSSESTVSRIRTEHFPLTLESARPSHTSQYLCASSKQSNSPLHFGNGTRLTVT.

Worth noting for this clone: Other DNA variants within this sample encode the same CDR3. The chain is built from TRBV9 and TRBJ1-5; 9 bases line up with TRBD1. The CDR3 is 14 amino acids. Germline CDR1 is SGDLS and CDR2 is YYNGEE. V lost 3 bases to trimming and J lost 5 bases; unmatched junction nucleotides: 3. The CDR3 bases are TGTGCCAGCAGCGACCGGGACAGGGATCAGCCCCAGCATTTT. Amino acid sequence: CASSDRDRDQPQHF.

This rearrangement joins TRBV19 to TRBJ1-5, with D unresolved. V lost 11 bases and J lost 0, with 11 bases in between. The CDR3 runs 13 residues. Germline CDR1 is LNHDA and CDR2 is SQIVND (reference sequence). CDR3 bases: TGTGCCGCAGGAGGAATTAGCAATCAGCCCCAGCATTTT. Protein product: CAAGGISNQPQHF.

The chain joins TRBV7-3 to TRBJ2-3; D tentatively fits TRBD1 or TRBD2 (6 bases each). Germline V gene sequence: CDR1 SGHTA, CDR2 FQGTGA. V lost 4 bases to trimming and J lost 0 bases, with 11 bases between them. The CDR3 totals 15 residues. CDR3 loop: CASSSGGTSTDTQYF. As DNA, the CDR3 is TGTGCCAGCAGCTCCGGGGGCACTAGCACAGATACGCAGTATTTT.

CDR3: CASSPQGTGAPVPQHF. The CDR3, as DNA: TGTGCCAGCTCACCACAAGGGACAGGGGCCCCTGTGCCCCAGCATTTT. This chain joins TRBV18 and TRBJ1-5; 10 positions agree with TRBD1. Germline lookup yields CDR1 KGHSH and CDR2 LQKENI. The V gene end was trimmed by 1 base and the J gene end by 9 bases; junction bases not matched to a gene: 9. The CDR3 has 16 residues.

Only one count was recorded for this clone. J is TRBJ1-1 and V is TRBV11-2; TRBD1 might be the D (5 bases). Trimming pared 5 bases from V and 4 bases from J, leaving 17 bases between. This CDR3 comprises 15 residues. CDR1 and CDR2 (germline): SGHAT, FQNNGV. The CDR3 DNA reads TGTGCCAGCAGCCCCACAGGTCTGGTCGGCACTGAAGCTTTCTTT. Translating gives CASSPTGLVGTEAFF.

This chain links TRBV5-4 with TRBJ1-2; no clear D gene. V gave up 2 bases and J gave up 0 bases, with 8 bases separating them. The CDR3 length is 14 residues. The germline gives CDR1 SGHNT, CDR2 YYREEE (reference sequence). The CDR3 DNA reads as TGTGCCAGCAGCTTTTGGAGCGCTAACTATGGCTACACCTTC. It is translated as CASSFWSANYGYTF.

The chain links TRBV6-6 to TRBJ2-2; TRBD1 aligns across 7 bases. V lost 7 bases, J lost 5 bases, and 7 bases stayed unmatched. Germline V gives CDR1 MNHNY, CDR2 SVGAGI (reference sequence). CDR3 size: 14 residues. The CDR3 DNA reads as TGTGCCAGCATCTTGACAGGGAGAACCGGGGAGCTGTTTTTT. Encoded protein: CASILTGRTGELFF.

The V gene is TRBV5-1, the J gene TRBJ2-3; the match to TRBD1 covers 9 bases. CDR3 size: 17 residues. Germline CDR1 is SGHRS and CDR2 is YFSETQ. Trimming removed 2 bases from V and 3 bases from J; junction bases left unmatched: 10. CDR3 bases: TGCGCCAGCAGCTTAGGTACGTGGACAGGGGCGACAGATACGCAGTATTTT. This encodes CASSLGTWTGATDTQYF.

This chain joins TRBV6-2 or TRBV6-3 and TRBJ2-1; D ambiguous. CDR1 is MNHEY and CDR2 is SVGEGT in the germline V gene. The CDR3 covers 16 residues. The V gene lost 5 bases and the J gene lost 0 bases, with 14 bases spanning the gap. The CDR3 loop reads CASSPHGPSSYNEQFF. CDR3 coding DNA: TGTGCCAGCAGTCCCCATGGCCCTAGCTCCTACAATGAGCAGTTCTTC.

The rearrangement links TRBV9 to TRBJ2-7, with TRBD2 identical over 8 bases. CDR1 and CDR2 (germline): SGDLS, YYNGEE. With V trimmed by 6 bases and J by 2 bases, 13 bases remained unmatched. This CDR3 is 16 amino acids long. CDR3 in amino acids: CASTPSGRGAAYEQYF. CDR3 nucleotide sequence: TGTGCCAGCACCCCCTCGGGGCGGGGGGCGGCCTACGAGCAGTACTTC.

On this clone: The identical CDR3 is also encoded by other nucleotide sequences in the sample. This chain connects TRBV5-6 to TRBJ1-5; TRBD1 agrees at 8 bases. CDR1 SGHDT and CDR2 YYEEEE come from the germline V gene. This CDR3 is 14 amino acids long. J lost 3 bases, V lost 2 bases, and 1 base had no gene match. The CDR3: CASSLQGVNQPQHF. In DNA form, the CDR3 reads TGTGCCAGCAGCTTACAGGGGGTCAATCAGCCCCAGCATTTT.

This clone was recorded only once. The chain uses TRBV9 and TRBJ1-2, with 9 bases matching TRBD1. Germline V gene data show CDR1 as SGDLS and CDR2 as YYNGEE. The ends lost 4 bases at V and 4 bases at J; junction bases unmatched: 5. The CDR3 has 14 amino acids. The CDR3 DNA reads TGTGCCAGCAGCTCACAGGGGGCATTCTATGGCTACACCTTC. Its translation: CASSSQGAFYGYTF.

CDR3 residues: CASIEGAGQSYGYTF. CDR3 DNA sequence: TGTGCCAGTATCGAAGGAGCGGGACAGTCCTATGGCTACACCTTC. V gene TRBV19 combines with J gene TRBJ1-2; TRBD1 matches at 7 bases. V lost 7 bases to trimming and J lost 4 bases; unmatched junction nucleotides: 12. This CDR3 comprises 15 residues. The germline CDR1 and CDR2 sequences are LNHDA and SQIVND (reference sequence).

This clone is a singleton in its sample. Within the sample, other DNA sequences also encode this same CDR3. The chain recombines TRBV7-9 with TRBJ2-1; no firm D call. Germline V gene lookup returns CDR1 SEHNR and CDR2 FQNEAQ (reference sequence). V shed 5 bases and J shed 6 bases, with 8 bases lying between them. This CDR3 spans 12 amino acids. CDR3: CASSHQGNEQFF. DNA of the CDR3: TGTGCCAGCAGCCATCAAGGCAATGAGCAGTTCTTC.

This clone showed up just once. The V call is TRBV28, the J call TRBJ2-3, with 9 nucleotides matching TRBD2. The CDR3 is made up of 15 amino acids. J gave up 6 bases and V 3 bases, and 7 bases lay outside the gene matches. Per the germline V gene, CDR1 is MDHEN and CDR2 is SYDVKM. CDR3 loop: CASSLGGGAQDTQYF. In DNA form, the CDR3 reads TGTGCCAGCAGTTTGGGCGGGGGGGCTCAGGATACGCAGTATTTT.

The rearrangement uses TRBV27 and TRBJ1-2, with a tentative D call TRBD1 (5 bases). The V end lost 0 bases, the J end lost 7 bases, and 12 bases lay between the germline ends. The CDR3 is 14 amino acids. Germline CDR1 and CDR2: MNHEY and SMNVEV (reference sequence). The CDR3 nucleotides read TGTGCCAGCAGTTTATCGGCAGGGTATCCTGGCTACACCTTC. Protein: CASSLSAGYPGYTF.